This TCR beta chain was observed in a study of T cell changes during pregnancy in multiple sclerosis. The V end lost 3 bases, the J end lost 5 bases, and 29 bases lay between the germline ends. Germline CDR1 is MGHRA and CDR2 is YSYEKL. This CDR3 region has 19 residues. Generated by immunoSEQ multiplex PCR, the TCRdb table keeps only in-frame clones and is missing some. The sample lists fewer than 85,000 clones; around 91% were seen once. In its sample, this clone was seen once. This sequence originates from a female donor with multiple sclerosis, enrolled in a pregnancy study. The V call is TRBV4-1, the J call TRBJ2-7; TRBD2 is a possible D gene (7 bases). Sequenced here: peripheral blood, sampled before pregnancy. DNA for the CDR3: TGCGCCAGCAGCCATCCTACGGGGGGCCCTCGCCAATCAAGGAACGAGCAGTACTTC. Encoded protein: CASSHPTGGPRQSRNEQYF.